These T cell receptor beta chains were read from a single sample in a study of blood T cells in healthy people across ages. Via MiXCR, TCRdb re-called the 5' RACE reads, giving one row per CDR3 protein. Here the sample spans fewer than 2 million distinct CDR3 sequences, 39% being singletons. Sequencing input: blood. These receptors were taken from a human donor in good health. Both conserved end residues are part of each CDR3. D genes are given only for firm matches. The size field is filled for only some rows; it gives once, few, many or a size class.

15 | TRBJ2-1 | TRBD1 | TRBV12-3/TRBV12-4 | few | CASSQDREAYNEQFF | TGTGCCAGCAGCCAAGACAGGGAAGCCTACAATGAGCAGTTCTTC
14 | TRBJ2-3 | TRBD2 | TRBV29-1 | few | CSVGKRGGPDTQYF | TGCAGCGTTGGAAAGCGGGGAGGTCCAGATACGCAGTATTTT
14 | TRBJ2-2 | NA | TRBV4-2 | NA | CASSHGLHTGELFF | TGTGCCAGCAGCCACGGACTTCACACCGGGGAGCTGTTTTTT
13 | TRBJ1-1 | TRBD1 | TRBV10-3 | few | CAAGTGENTEAFF | TGTGCCGCTGGGACAGGAGAGAACACTGAAGCTTTCTTT
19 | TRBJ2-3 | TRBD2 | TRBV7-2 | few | CASSLVGRLAFRGTDTQYF | TGTGCCAGCAGCTTAGTTGGGCGACTAGCGTTTCGTGGCACAGATACGCAGTATTTT
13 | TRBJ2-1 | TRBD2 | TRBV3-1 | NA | CASSRDSGTRTFF | TGTGCCAGCAGCCGCGACTCCGGGACTAGAACGTTCTTC
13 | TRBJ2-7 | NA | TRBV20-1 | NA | CSARTLHGQEQYF | TGCAGTGCTAGGACCTTACACGGCCAGGAGCAGTACTTC
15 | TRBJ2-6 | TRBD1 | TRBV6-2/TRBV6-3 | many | CASSKQGTGANVLTF | TGTGCCAGCAGCAAACAGGGGACTGGGGCCAACGTCCTGACTTTC
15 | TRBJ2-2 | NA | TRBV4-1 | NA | CASSQDGNRDGELFF | TGCGCCAGCAGCCAGGATGGGAACAGGGACGGGGAGCTGTTTTTT
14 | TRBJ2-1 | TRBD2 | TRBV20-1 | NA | CSARRTSGTAEQFF | TGCAGTGCTAGGAGGACTAGCGGGACGGCTGAGCAGTTCTTC
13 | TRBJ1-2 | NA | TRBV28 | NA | CASSLIPRAGYTF | TGTGCCAGCAGTTTAATTCCGCGAGCCGGCTACACCTTC
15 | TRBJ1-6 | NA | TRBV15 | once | CATSRTGSVSSPLHF | TGTGCCACCAGCAGAACAGGGTCCGTATCTTCACCCCTCCACTTT
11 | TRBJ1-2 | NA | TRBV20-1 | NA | CFTGGNYGYTF | TGCTTTACGGGCGGCAACTATGGCTACACCTTC
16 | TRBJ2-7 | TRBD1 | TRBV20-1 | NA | CSARSLGDRDRYEQYF | TGCAGTGCTAGATCCCTTGGGGATAGGGACAGATACGAGCAGTACTTC
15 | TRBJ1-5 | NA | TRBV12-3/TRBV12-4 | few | CASSNITYSNQPQHF | TGTGCCAGCAGCAATATAACATATAGCAATCAGCCCCAGCATTTT
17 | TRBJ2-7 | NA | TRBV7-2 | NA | CASRLGGGSYQGSEQYF | TGTGCCAGCAGGCTAGGAGGGGGCTCCTACCAGGGAAGCGAGCAGTACTTC
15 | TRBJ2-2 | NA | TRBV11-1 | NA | CASSLTVEGPGELFF | TGTGCCAGCAGCTTAACGGTGGAGGGCCCCGGGGAGCTGTTTTTT
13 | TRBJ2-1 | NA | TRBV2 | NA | CASGEETDNEQFF | TGTGCCAGCGGGGAGGAAACGGATAATGAGCAGTTCTTC
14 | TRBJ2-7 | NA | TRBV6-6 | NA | CASSYSETSYEQYF | TGTGCCAGCAGTTACTCCGAGACCTCCTACGAGCAGTACTTC
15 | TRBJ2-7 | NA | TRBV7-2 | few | CASSTDSSSYNEQYF | TGTGCCAGCAGCACAGACTCAAGCTCCTACAATGAGCAGTACTTC
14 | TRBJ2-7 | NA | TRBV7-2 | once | CASSLEAGFNEQYF | TGTGCCAGCAGCTTAGAGGCGGGGTTCAATGAGCAGTACTTC
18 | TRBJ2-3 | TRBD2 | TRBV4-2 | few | CASSQGRTSGGTTDTQYF | TGTGCCAGCAGCCAAGGGAGGACTAGCGGGGGGACCACAGATACGCAGTATTTT
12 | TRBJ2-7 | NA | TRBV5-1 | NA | CASSLSLDEQYF | TGCGCCAGCAGCTTGAGCCTCGACGAGCAGTACTTC
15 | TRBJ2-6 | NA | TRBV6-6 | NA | CASRQAGSGANVLTF | TGTGCCAGCAGGCAAGCAGGGTCTGGGGCCAACGTCCTGACTTTC
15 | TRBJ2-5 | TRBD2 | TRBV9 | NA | CASSWAGGRQETQYF | TGTGCCAGCAGTTGGGCGGGGGGGCGGCAAGAGACCCAGTACTTC
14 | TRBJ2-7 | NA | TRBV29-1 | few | CSAHGGRVGDEQYF | TGCAGCGCCCATGGGGGACGGGTGGGGGACGAGCAGTACTTC
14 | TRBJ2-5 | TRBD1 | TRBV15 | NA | CATSRRTGGETQYF | TGTGCCACCAGCAGAAGGACAGGCGGGGAGACCCAGTACTTC
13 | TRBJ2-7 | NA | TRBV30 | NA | CAWNPGDPYEQYF | TGTGCCTGGAATCCCGGGGATCCCTACGAGCAGTACTTC
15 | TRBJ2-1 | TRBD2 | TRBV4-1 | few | CASRPSGSSYNEQFF | TGCGCCAGCAGACCGAGCGGGAGCTCCTACAATGAGCAGTTCTTC
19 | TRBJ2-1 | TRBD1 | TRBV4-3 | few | CASSKKRGLRDRGWNVQFF | TGCGCCAGCAGCAAAAAGCGCGGGTTGAGGGACAGAGGGTGGAATGTGCAGTTCTTC
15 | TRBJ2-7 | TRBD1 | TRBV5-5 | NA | CASSARQGFSYEQYF | TGTGCCAGCAGCGCAAGACAGGGTTTCTCCTACGAGCAGTACTTC
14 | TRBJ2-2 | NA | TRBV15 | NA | CATSLTENTGELFF | TGTGCCACCAGCTTGACAGAGAACACCGGGGAGCTGTTTTTT
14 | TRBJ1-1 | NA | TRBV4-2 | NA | CASSQEFQNTEAFF | TGTGCCAGCAGCCAAGAATTTCAGAACACTGAAGCTTTCTTT
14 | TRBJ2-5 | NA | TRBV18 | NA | CASSPRFSQETQYF | TGTGCCAGCTCACCCCGGTTCAGCCAAGAGACCCAGTACTTC
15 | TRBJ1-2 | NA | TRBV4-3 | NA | CASSRAGGELYGYTF | TGCGCCAGCAGCCGTGCTGGCGGGGAACTTTATGGCTACACCTTC
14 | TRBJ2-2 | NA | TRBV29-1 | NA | CSVHDRTNTGELFF | TGCAGCGTCCATGACAGGACGAACACCGGGGAGCTGTTTTTT
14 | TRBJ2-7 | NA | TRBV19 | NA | CASKNGGNNHEQYF | TGTGCCAGTAAAAATGGGGGAAACAACCACGAGCAGTACTTC
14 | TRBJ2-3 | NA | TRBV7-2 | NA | CASSVGQPGDTQYF | TGTGCCAGCAGCGTAGGACAGCCAGGGGATACGCAGTATTTT
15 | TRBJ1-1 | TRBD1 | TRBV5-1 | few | CASSDMTGAYTEAFF | TGCGCCAGCAGCGATATGACAGGGGCATACACTGAAGCTTTCTTT
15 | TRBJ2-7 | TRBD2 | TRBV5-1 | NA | CASSPGGSETYEQYF | TGCGCCAGCTCCCCCGGGGGGTCCGAAACCTACGAGCAGTACTTC
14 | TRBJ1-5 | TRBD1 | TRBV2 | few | CASTDREGNQPQHF | TGTGCCAGCACGGACAGGGAGGGCAATCAGCCCCAGCATTTT
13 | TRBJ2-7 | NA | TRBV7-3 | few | CASSLTGIGEQYF | TGTGCCAGCAGCTTAACCGGGATCGGCGAGCAGTACTTC
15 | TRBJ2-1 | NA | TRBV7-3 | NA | CASSFQVGSYNEQFF | TGTGCCAGCAGCTTCCAGGTAGGGTCCTACAATGAGCAGTTCTTC
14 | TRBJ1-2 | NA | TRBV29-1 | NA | CSVLQDPRGYGYTF | TGCAGCGTCCTACAGGACCCTCGGGGCTATGGCTACACCTTC
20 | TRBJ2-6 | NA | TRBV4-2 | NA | CASSQDNRHGGYSGANVLTF | TGTGCCAGCAGCCAAGATAATCGACACGGGGGCTACTCTGGGGCCAACGTCCTGACTTTC
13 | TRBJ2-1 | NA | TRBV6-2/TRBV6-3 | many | CASSYTFYNEQFF | TGTGCCAGCAGTTACACCTTCTACAATGAGCAGTTCTTC
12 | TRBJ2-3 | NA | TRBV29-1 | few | CSVETVADTQYF | TGCAGCGTTGAAACGGTAGCAGATACGCAGTATTTT
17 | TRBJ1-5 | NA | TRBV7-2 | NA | CASSSSGAPYSNQPQHF | TGTGCCAGCAGCTCCTCAGGGGCGCCCTATAGCAATCAGCCCCAGCATTTT
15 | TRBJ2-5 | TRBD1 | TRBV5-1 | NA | CASSQEGQLRETQYF | TGCGCCAGCAGCCAAGAGGGACAGCTCCGAGAGACCCAGTACTTC
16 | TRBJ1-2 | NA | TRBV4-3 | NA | CASSQYISPANYGYTF | TGCGCCAGCAGCCAATATATTAGTCCTGCCAACTATGGCTACACCTTC
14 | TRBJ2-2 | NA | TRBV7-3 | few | CASSSTPITGELFF | TGTGCCAGCAGCTCCACCCCGATCACCGGGGAGCTGTTTTTT
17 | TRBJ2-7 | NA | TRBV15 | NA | CATAATYLTSEWETQDF | TGTGCCACAGCTGCGACTTACCTAACCAGTGAATGGGAGACCCAGGACTTC
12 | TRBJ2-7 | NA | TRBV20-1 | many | CSAHETSYEQYF | TGCAGTGCCCATGAGACGTCCTACGAGCAGTACTTC
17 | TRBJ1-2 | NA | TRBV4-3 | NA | CASSQDREVSWNYGYTF | TGCGCCAGCAGCCAAGATCGGGAGGTCAGCTGGAACTATGGCTACACCTTC
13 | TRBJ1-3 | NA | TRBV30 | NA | CAWGRVVGDTIYF | TGTGCCTGGGGGAGGGTGGTGGGAGACACCATATATTTT
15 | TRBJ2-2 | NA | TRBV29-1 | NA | CSVELMGRNTGELFF | TGCAGCGTTGAACTCATGGGCAGGAACACCGGGGAGCTGTTTTTT
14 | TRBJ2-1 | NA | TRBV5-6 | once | CASSLVGFDNEQFF | TGTGCCAGCAGCTTGGTGGGGTTCGACAATGAGCAGTTCTTC
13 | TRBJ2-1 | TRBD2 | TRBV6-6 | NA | CASSWGLATEQFF | TGTGCCAGCAGTTGGGGACTAGCTACTGAGCAGTTCTTC